This entry lists 17 T cell receptor beta chains sequenced from one sample in a study of blood T cells in healthy people across ages. A second roughly 7 to 12 cycle PCR used barcoded and J-beta primers. TCRdb recomputed calls from the 5' RACE reads with MiXCR, one row per CDR3 protein. The table lists around 620,000 distinct CDR3 sequences, 27% of them singletons. The specimen sequenced was blood. These TCRs come from an older woman in good health.

This rearrangement joins TRBV7-9 to TRBJ2-6; weak D call: TRBD1 (5 bases). This CDR3 comprises 15 residues. V was shortened by 3 bases and J by 3 bases, with 9 bases between the two germline ends. Germline lookup yields CDR1 SEHNR and CDR2 FQNEAQ (reference sequence). CDR3 loop: CASSFSRVGANVLTF. The CDR3 bases are TGTGCCAGCAGCTTTAGCAGGGTTGGGGCCAACGTCCTGACTTTC.

The chain carries TRBV4-1 and TRBJ2-1, with D unresolved. CDR3 length: 15 residues. With 5 bases removed from V and 4 bases from J, the gap between germline ends came to 15 bases. Germline CDR1 is MGHRA and CDR2 is YSYEKL. The chain's CDR3 is CASSSVPDLYNEQFF. The CDR3 region has the DNA TGCGCCAGCAGCTCAGTCCCAGACTTATACAATGAGCAGTTCTTC.

This clonotype occurred a few times. Because the CDR3 is missing its conserved closing phenylalanine or tryptophan, this is likely a read error. This chain uses TRBV25-1 with TRBJ2-5; 8 bases agree with TRBD2. CDR3 size: 14 residues. V shed 3 bases, J shed 3 bases, and the junction held 3 bases outside the gene matches. The germline V gene has CDR1 MGHDK and CDR2 SYGVNS. CDR3 in DNA: TGTGCCAGCAGTGATTCGGGAGGGAAAGAGACCCAGTACCTC. Encoded protein: CASSDSGGKETQYL.

A few counts support this clonotype. This chain links TRBV4-3 with TRBJ1-2; 9 nucleotides agree with TRBD1. Trimming took 2 bases from V and 5 from J; bases not matched to a gene: 6. The CDR3 is 15 residues long. From germline, CDR1 is LGHNA and CDR2 YSLEER. CDR3 protein: CASSQSTGGIYGYTF. The CDR3 nucleotides read TGCGCCAGCAGCCAATCGACAGGGGGAATATATGGCTACACCTTC.

In this sample, this clonotype turned up many times. The chain employs TRBV12-3 or TRBV12-4 and TRBJ1-4; D not resolved. The V and J ends lost 6 bases and 7 bases respectively, with 12 bases between them. This CDR3 comprises 13 residues. The CDR3 DNA follows: TGTGCCAGCAGCCCCCGGGCCGGTGAAAAACTGTTTTTT. The encoded protein is CASSPRAGEKLFF.

V is TRBV27 and J is TRBJ2-3; 14 bases are a match to TRBD2. The J segment lost 3 bases and the V segment lost 5 bases, leaving 7 bases of the junction unmatched. Germline V gene data show CDR1 as MNHEY and CDR2 as SMNVEV (reference sequence). This CDR3 region has 17 residues. This CDR3 reads CASSPGLAGAATDTQYF. DNA of the CDR3: TGTGCCAGCAGTCCGGGACTAGCGGGGGCAGCTACAGATACGCAGTATTTT.

This clonotype was seen more than once but under ten times. The chain employs TRBV30 and TRBJ1-1, with D possibly TRBD1 on 5 matching bases. V lost 2 bases and J lost 6, with 13 bases in between. The CDR3 contains 13 residues. Looked up from germline, CDR1 is GTSNPN and CDR2 is SVGIG (reference sequence). CDR3 amino acids: CAWSRAGSAEAFF. The CDR3 nucleotides read TGTGCCTGGAGTAGGGCAGGGTCCGCTGAAGCTTTCTTT.

The V gene is TRBV6-2 or TRBV6-3, the J gene TRBJ2-1, with TRBD2 matching over 9 bases. The germline CDR1 and CDR2 sequences are MNHEY and SVGEGT. Trimming removed 2 bases from V and 4 bases from J; junction bases left unmatched: 6. The CDR3 runs to 16 residues. In nucleotides, the CDR3 is TGTGCCAGCAGTTACCCGGGACTAGCTGAATACAATGAGCAGTTCTTC. It is translated as CASSYPGLAEYNEQFF.

This chain joins TRBV20-1 and TRBJ2-4; D unresolved. With 5 bases removed from V and 5 bases from J, the gap between germline ends came to 7 bases. This CDR3 has 11 amino acids. CDR1 DFQATT and CDR2 SNEGSKA come from the germline V gene (reference sequence). In DNA form, the CDR3 reads TGCAGTGCTGGACGGGAAAACATTCAGTACTTC. Amino acid sequence: CSAGRENIQYF.

This clonotype has just a few counts. The chain couples TRBV30 to TRBJ2-5; TRBD1 might be the D (6 bases). CDR3 length: 13 amino acids. V was shortened by 2 bases and J by 3 bases, with 10 bases between the two germline ends. Per the germline V gene, CDR1 is GTSNPN and CDR2 is SVGIG (reference sequence). CDR3 in amino acids: CAWSPDREETQYF. The DNA for the CDR3 is TGTGCCTGGAGTCCGGACAGAGAAGAGACCCAGTACTTC.

The gene calls are TRBV29-1 and TRBJ2-1, with 10 bases that match TRBD1. The assigned J gene may be wrong: the sequence end matches TRBJ2-7 better. Germline loops: CDR1 SQVTM, CDR2 ANQGSEA. The CDR3 totals 12 residues. The CDR3 region is CSGQGALHEQYF. The DNA of the CDR3 is TGCAGCGGACAGGGGGCTTTACACGAGCAGTACTTC.

Concerning this clonotype itself: A read error may explain this, as a much larger clone is one base away. The V call is TRBV18, the J call TRBJ1-2; tentatively, D is TRBD1 (5 bases). Trimming took 2 bases from V and 7 from J, leaving 11 bases between them. There are 13 residues in the CDR3. The V gene's germline CDR1 is KGHSH and CDR2 LQKENI. As DNA, the CDR3 is TGTGCCAGCTCACCAAAGACAGAGGCTGGCTACACCTTC. It encodes CASSPKTEAGYTF.

In its sample, this clonotype was seen a few times. J is TRBJ2-5 and V is TRBV7-2, with 9 bases aligning to TRBD2. V shed 6 bases, J shed 5 bases, and the junction held 13 bases outside the gene matches. CDR3 length: 16 residues. Germline CDR1 and CDR2: SGHTA and FQGNSA. CDR3 DNA: TGTGCCAGCAGTCCTATAGGGACTAGCAGGTTTGAGACCCAGTACTTC. Translated, it gives CASSPIGTSRFETQYF.

This clonotype has only a few counts. This chain uses TRBV20-1 with TRBJ2-5; 8 bases match TRBD2. CDR3 length equals 18 residues. Germline CDR1 reads DFQATT; CDR2 reads SNEGSKA (reference sequence). J gave up 7 bases and V 0 bases, and 19 bases lay outside the gene matches. In DNA form, the CDR3 reads TGCAGTGCTAGAGATGGGTCTTTTGGACTAGCCAAAGGGGGGACCCAGTACTTC. Its protein product is CSARDGSFGLAKGGTQYF.

This clonotype has a count of ten or more. The gene calls are TRBV20-1 and TRBJ2-6; 7 positions agree with TRBD1. V lost 0 bases to trimming and J lost 3 bases; unmatched junction nucleotides: 8. CDR1 DFQATT and CDR2 SNEGSKA come from the germline V gene (reference sequence). The length of the CDR3 is 17 residues. CDR3 region: CSARDPTGDGGANVLTF. The CDR3 nucleotides read TGCAGTGCTAGAGACCCAACAGGGGATGGTGGGGCCAACGTCCTGACTTTC.

The chain recombines TRBV6-2 or TRBV6-3 with TRBJ1-1; D is uncertain. CDR3 length equals 16 residues. Germline CDR1 reads MNHEY; CDR2 reads SVGEGT. V lost 2 bases and J lost 4, with 17 bases in between. The CDR3 DNA reads TGTGCCAGCAGTTACGGGAGACATGCTGGTAGCACTGAAGCTTTCTTT. This translates into CASSYGRHAGSTEAFF.

This clonotype was picked up a small number of times. V gene TRBV6-5 combines with J gene TRBJ2-3; 10 nucleotides align to TRBD2. After removal of 0 bases from V and 2 bases from J, the junction contained 5 bases not matched to a gene. The CDR3 sequence is 17 residues long. The V gene's germline CDR1 is MNHEY and CDR2 SVGAGI. The CDR3 reads CASSYSGLAGATDTQYF. Written as DNA, the CDR3 is TGTGCCAGCAGTTACTCGGGTCTAGCGGGGGCCACAGATACGCAGTATTTT.